This TCR beta chain emerged from a study of CD8+CD57+ T cells in acquired aplastic anemia. Study-wide results and limits: Between patients and controls, roughly 29 CD8+ CDR3 sequences were found in common.

By flow cytometry, patients selected for sequencing had shown an expansion of CD8+CD57+ cells. Both TCR beta VDJ combination and CDR3 sequence profiling were carried out. Genomic DNA was the template for this profiling. MiXCR, applied by TCRdb to the reads, yields one record per CDR3 protein. The repertoire includes hundreds of thousands of distinct CDR3 sequences, around 50% of them detected once, and just under 20% sits in the top ten. At least ten counts were recorded for this clonotype. Its matching antigen is unknown. Trimming cost V 5 bases and J 6 bases; bases outside gene matches: 3. Germline CDR1 reads KGHSH; CDR2 reads LQKENI. There are 12 residues in the CDR3.

The rearrangement uses TRBV18 and TRBJ2-7, with TRBD1 matching over 8 bases. Source material: sorted CD4+, CD8+, or CD8+CD57+ T cells (not recorded which) from PBMCs. This TCR was recovered from a human donor with aplastic anemia. DNA of the CDR3: TGTGCCAGCTCATCGACAGGGGTCGAGCAGTACTTC. It encodes CASSSTGVEQYF.